This entry concerns a single TCR beta chain. No antigen is known for it. The sample is drawn from a study of vaccination effects on CD4 cells after COVID-19. Clones were sequenced by immunoSEQ multiplex PCR, and TCRdb holds only the in-frame ones, with some missing. The sample includes 25,000 to 35,000 clones, 75% to 85% seen only once; the top ten take about 30%. CD4+ T cells specific for antigen were expanded with viral peptide pools by the ViraFEST assay before sequencing. The authors isolated CD4+ T cells after about 10 days of culture. Nobody among the vaccine recipients had prior SARS-CoV-2 infection (nucleocapsid antibodies were negative). CDR1 LGHNT and CDR2 FRNRAP come from the germline V gene. V was trimmed by 1 base and J by 3 bases, leaving 10 bases between them. CDR3 length: 14 residues.

The J gene is TRBJ2-7, the V gene TRBV12-5, with D perhaps assigned TRBD1 or TRBD2 (5 bases each). This clonotype was sampled from a human donor who received a COVID-19 vaccine. Here the sequenced sample was CD4+ T cells from PBMCs cultured with SARS-CoV-2 spike peptides, taken before COVID-19 vaccination. This CDR3 is CASGLGGKVYEQYF. The DNA of the CDR3 is TGTGCTAGTGGTTTGGGGGGGAAGGTCTACGAGCAGTACTTC.